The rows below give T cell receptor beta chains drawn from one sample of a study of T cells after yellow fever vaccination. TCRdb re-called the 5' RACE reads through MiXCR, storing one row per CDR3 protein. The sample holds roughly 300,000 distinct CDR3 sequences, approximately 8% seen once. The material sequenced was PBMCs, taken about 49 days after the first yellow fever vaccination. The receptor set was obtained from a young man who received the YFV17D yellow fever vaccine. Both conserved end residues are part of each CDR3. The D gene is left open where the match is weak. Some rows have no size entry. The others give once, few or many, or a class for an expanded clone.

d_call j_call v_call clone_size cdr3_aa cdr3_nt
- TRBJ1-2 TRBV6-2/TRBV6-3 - CASSYGQFNYGYTF TGTGCCAGCAGTTATGGGCAGTTCAACTATGGCTACACCTTC
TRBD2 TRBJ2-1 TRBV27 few CASTGTSGGMVHTYNEQFF TGTGCCAGCACCGGGACTAGCGGGGGCATGGTCCATACATACAATGAGCAGTTCTTC
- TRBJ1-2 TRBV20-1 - CSASAGLYGYTF TGCAGTGCTAGTGCCGGGCTCTATGGCTACACCTTC
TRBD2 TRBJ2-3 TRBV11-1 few CASSLDGTSGQGATDTQYF TGTGCCAGCAGCTTGGACGGGACTAGCGGGCAAGGGGCGACAGATACGCAGTATTTT
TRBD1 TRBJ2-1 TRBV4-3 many CASSKLTGDEQFF TGCGCCAGCAGCAAACTGACAGGGGATGAGCAGTTCTTC
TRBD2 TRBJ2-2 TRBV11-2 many CASSLDSGGDTGELFF TGTGCCAGCAGCTTAGATTCCGGGGGGGACACCGGGGAGCTGTTTTTT
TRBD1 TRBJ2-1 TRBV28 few CASTQGGMVYEQFF TGTGCCAGCACCCAAGGGGGCATGGTATATGAGCAGTTCTTC
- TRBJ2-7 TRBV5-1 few CASSLEAVAYEQYF TGCGCCAGCAGCTTGGAAGCGGTTGCCTACGAGCAGTACTTC
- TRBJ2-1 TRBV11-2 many CASSLGWGTGYNEQFF TGTGCCAGCAGCTTAGGCTGGGGGACGGGCTACAATGAGCAGTTCTTC
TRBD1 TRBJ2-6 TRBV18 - CASSPRPGQGGSGANVLTF TGTGCCAGCTCACCTCGGCCGGGACAGGGGGGAAGCGGGGCCAACGTCCTGACTTTC
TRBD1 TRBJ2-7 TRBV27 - CASNLQASGQGYEQYF TGTGCCAGCAACCTCCAGGCATCGGGACAGGGCTACGAGCAGTACTTC
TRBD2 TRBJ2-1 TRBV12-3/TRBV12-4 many CASSSGGPYNEQFF TGTGCCAGCAGTAGCGGGGGGCCCTACAATGAGCAGTTCTTC
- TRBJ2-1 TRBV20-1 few CSASNHNEQFF TGCAGTGCTAGTAACCACAATGAGCAGTTCTTC
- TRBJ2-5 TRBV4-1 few CASSQSLTTFQETQYF TGCGCCAGCAGCCAGTCATTGACGACCTTCCAAGAGACCCAGTACTTC
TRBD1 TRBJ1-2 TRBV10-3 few CATGTGTGYQGYTF TGTGCCACCGGGACCGGGACAGGGTATCAAGGCTACACCTTC
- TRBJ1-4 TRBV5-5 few CASSAKAGTVLSEEKLFF TGTGCCAGCAGCGCGAAAGCCGGAACAGTCCTTTCGGAAGAAAAACTGTTTTTT
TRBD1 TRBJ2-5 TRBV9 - CASSVGGTGGQETQYF TGTGCCAGCAGTGTCGGCGGGACAGGGGGGCAAGAGACCCAGTACTTC
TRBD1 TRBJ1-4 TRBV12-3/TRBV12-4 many CASSSRDRGRNEKLFF TGTGCCAGCAGCAGCCGGGACAGGGGGCGAAATGAAAAACTGTTTTTT
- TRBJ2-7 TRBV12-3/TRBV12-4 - CASSISGTVREQYF TGTGCCAGCAGTATCAGCGGGACAGTCCGCGAGCAGTACTTC
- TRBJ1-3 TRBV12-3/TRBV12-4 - CASSRQEWSGNTIYF TGTGCCAGCAGTCGACAGGAATGGTCTGGAAACACCATATATTTT
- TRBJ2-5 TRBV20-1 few CSARDRTGPWTQYF TGCAGTGCTAGAGATCGAACGGGGCCTTGGACCCAGTACTTC
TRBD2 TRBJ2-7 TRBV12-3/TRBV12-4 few CASRVAGSTYEQYF TGTGCCAGCAGGGTAGCGGGGTCGACCTACGAGCAGTACTTC
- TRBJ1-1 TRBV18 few CASSRGAQNTEAFF TGTGCCAGCTCAAGAGGCGCCCAGAACACTGAAGCTTTCTTT
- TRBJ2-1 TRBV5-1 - CASSSRGLAGNNEQFF TGCGCCAGCAGCTCCAGGGGGCTAGCGGGGAACAATGAGCAGTTCTTC
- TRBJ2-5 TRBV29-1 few CSLVGQKEETQYF TGCAGCCTGGTGGGGCAGAAGGAAGAGACCCAGTACTTC
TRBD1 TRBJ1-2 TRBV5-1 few CASSEDRDGYTF TGCGCCAGCAGCGAGGACAGGGATGGCTACACCTTC
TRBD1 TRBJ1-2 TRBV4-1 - CASSPTGQGSYTF TGCGCCAGCAGCCCTACAGGACAGGGGAGCTACACCTTC